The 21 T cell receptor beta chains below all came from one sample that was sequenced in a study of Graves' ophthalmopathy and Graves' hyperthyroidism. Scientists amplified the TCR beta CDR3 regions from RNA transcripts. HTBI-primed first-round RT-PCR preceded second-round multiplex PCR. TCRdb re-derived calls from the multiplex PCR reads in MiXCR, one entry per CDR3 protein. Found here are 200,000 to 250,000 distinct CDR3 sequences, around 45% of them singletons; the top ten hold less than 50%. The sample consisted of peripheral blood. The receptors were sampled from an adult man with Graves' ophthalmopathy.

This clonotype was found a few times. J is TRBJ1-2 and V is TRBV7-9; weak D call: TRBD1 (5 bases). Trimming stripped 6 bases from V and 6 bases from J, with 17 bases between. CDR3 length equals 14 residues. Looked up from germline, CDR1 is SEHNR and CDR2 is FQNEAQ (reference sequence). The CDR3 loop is CASSEFGTGNGYTF. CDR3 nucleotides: TGTGCCAGCAGTGAATTCGGGACGGGAAATGGCTACACCTTC. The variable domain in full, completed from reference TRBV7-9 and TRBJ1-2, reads DTGVSQNPRHKITKRGQNVTFRCDPISEHNRLYWYRQTLGQGPEFLTYFQNEAQLEKSRLLSDRFSAERPKGSFSTLEIQRTEQGDSAMYLCASSEFGTGNGYTFGSGTRLTVV.

The CDR3 protein is CASSADRGREKLFF. The CDR3 DNA reads TGTGCCAGCAGCGCGGACAGGGGGCGAGAAAAACTGTTTTTT. The rearrangement links TRBV7-9 to TRBJ1-4, with TRBD1 matching 11 bases. This CDR3 contains 14 residues. Germline V gene sequence: CDR1 SEHNR, CDR2 FQNEAQ (reference sequence). The V and J ends lost 5 bases and 8 bases, in that order; junction bases with no gene match: 4.

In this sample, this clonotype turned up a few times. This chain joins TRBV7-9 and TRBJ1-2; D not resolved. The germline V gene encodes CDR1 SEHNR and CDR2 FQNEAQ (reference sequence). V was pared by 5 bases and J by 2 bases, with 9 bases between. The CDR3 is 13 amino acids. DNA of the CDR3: TGTGCCAGCAGCGAGCGGGCCAACTATGGCTACACCTTC. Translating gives CASSERANYGYTF. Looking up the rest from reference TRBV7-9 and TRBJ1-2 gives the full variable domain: DTGVSQNPRHKITKRGQNVTFRCDPISEHNRLYWYRQTLGQGPEFLTYFQNEAQLEKSRLLSDRFSAERPKGSFSTLEIQRTEQGDSAMYLCASSERANYGYTFGSGTRLTVV.

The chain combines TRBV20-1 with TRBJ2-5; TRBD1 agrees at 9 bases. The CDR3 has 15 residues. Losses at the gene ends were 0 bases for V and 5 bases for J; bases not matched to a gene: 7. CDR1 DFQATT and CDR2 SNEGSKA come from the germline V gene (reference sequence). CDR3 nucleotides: TGCAGTGCTAGAGATTTTGGACAGGGGCGGGAGACCCAGTACTTC. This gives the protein CSARDFGQGRETQYF.

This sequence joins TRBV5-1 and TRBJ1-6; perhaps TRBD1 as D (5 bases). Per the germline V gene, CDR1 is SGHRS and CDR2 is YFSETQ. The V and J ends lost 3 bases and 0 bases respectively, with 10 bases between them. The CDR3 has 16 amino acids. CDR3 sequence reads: CASSYEGSSYNSPLHF. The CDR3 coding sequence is TGCGCCAGCAGCTACGAGGGGAGCTCCTATAATTCACCCCTCCACTTT.

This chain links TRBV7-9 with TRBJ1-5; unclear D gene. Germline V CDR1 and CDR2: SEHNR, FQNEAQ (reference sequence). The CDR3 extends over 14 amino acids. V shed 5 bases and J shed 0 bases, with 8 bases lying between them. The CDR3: CASSGQLSNQPQHF. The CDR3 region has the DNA TGTGCCAGCAGCGGCCAGCTTAGCAATCAGCCCCAGCATTTT.

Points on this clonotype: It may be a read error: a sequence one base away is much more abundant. CDR3 DNA: TGTGCCAGCACCCTGACAGGGAGGGACACTGAAGCTCTCTTT. It codes for CASTLTGRDTEALF. The chain recombines TRBV7-9 with TRBJ1-1; 7 bases are a match to TRBD1. Germline V lookup: CDR1 SEHNR, CDR2 FQNEAQ (reference sequence). The CDR3 spans 14 residues.

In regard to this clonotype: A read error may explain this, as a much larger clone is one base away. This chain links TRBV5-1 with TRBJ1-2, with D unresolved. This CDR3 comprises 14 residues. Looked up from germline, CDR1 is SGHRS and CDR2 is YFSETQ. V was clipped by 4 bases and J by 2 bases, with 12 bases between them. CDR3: CASSGVQSNYGYTF. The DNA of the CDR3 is TGCGCCAGCAGCGGGGTACAATCCAACTATGGCTACACCTTC.

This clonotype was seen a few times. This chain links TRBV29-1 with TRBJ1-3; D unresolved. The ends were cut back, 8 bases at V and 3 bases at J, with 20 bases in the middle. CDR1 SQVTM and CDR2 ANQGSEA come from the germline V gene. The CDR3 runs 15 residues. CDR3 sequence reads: CSFKRADDIGNTIYF. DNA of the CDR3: TGCAGCTTTAAAAGGGCGGACGATATTGGAAACACCATATATTTT.

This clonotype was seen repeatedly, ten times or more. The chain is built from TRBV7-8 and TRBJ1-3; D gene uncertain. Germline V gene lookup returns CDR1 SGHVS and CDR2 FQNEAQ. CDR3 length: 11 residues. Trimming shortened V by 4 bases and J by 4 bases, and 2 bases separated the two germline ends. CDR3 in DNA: TGTGCCAGCAGCTACGGAAACACCATATATTTT. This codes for CASSYGNTIYF.

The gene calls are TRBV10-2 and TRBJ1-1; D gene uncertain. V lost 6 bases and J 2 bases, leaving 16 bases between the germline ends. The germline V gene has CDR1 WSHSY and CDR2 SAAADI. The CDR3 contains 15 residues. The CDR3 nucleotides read TGCGCCAGCAGGGGTGCCCCTAATTTAAACACTGAAGCTTTCTTT. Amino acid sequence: CASRGAPNLNTEAFF.

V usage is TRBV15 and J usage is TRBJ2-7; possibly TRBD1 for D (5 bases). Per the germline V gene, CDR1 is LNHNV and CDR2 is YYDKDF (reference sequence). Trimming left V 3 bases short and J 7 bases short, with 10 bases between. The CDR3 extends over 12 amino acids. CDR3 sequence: CATSSRVGEQYF. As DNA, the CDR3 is TGTGCCACCAGCAGCAGGGTGGGGGAGCAGTACTTC.

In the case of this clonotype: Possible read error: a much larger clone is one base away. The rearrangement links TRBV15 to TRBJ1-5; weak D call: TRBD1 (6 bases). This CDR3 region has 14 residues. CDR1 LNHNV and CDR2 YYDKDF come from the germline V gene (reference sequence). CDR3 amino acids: CATNTGFSDQPQHF. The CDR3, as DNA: TGTGCCACCAACACAGGGTTTAGCGATCAGCCCCAGCATTTT.

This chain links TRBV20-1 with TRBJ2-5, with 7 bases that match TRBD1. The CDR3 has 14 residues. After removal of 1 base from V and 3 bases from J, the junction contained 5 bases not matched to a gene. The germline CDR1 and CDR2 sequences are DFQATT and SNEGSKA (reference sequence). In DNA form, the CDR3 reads TGCAGTGCTAGAGCAGTGACAGGGAAAGAGACCCAGTACTTC. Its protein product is CSARAVTGKETQYF.

The CDR3 is CASSQLMNTEAFF. The DNA for the CDR3 is TGTGCCAGCAGCCAATTGATGAACACTGAAGCTTTCTTT. This chain connects TRBV7-9 to TRBJ1-1; D is unresolved. Germline-derived CDR1 and CDR2 are SEHNR and FQNEAQ (reference sequence). The CDR3 extends over 13 amino acids. V was shortened by 5 bases and J by 0 bases, with 7 bases between the two germline ends.

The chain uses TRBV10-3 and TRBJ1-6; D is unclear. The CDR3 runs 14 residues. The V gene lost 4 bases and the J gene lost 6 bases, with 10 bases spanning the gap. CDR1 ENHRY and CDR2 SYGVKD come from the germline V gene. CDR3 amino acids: CAISVGGSNSPLHF. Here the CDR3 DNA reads TGTGCCATCAGTGTTGGCGGCAGTAATTCACCCCTCCACTTT.

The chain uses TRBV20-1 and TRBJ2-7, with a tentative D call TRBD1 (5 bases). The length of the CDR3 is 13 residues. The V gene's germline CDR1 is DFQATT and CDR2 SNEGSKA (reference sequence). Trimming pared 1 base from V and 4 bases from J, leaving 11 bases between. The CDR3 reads CSARGAGLYEQYF. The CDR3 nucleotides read TGCAGTGCTAGAGGGGCAGGGCTATACGAGCAGTACTTC.

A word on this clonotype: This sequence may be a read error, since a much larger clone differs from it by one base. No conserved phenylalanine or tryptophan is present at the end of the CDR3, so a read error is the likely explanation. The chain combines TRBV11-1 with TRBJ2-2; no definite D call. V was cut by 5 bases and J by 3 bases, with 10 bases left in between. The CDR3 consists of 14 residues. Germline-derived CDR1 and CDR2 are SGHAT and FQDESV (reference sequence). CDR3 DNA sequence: TGTGCCAGCAGCCCGGCGCAGGACACCGGGGAGCTGTTTTCT. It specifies CASSPAQDTGELFS.

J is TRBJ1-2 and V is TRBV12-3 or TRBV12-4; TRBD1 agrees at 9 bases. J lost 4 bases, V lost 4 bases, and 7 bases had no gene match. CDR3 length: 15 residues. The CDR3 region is CASSYRDRDSYGYTF. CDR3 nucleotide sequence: TGTGCCAGCAGTTACCGGGACAGGGACTCCTATGGCTACACCTTC.

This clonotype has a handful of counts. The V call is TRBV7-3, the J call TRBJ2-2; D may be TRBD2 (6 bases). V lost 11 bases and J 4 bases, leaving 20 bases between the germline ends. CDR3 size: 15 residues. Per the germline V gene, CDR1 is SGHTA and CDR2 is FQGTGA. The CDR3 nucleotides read TGTGCCTCCCGTTTGGACGCCGGGGGCACCGGGGAGCTGTTTTTT. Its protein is CASRLDAGGTGELFF.

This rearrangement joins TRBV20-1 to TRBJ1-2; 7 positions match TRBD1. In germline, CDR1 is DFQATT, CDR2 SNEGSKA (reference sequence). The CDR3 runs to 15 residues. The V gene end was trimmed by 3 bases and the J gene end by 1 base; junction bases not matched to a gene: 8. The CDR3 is CSARRQTGSNYGYTF. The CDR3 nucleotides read TGCAGTGCTAGGCGTCAGACAGGGAGTAACTATGGCTACACCTTC.